The following is a T cell receptor beta chain sequence with its context. This specimen belongs to a study of blood T cell repertoires in COVID-19. The length of the CDR3 is 15 residues. V was shortened by 1 base and J by 1 base, with 7 bases between the two germline ends. The germline CDR1 and CDR2 sequences are LGHDT and YNNKEL (reference sequence). TCRdb keeps only in-frame clones here, not all; method: immunoSEQ multiplex PCR. The table shows approximately 270,000 clones, with about 89% occurring only once. The TCR originated in a man between 25 and 39 years old with acute or convalescent COVID-19. The specimen was peripheral blood. The chain is built from TRBV3-1 (or the pseudogene TRBV3-2) and TRBJ2-2; D is uncertain. This CDR3 is CASSQGQKNTGELFF. The CDR3 DNA reads as TGTGCCAGCAGCCAAGGGCAGAAGAACACCGGGGAGCTGTTTTTT.